This TCR beta chain comes out of a study of blood T cell repertoires in COVID-19. Overall study context: Samples representing acute and convalescent COVID-19 were sourced from the United States, Italy and Spain.

V shed 6 bases and J shed 7 bases, with 15 bases lying between them. From germline, CDR1 is SNHLY and CDR2 FYNNEI. This CDR3 contains 14 residues. The assay was immunoSEQ multiplex PCR, and TCRdb's table has in-frame clones only and misses some. The sample includes 200,000 to 300,000 clones, around 89% seen only once; the top ten take over 3.5%. The V gene is TRBV2, the J gene TRBJ2-2, with D perhaps TRBD1 (6 bases). This clonotype was sampled from a woman between 35 and 50 years old with acute or convalescent COVID-19. Source material: peripheral blood. CDR3 residues: CASRGLQGFGELFF. Written as DNA, the CDR3 is TGTGCCAGCAGGGGTCTGCAGGGGTTCGGGGAGCTGTTTTTT.